Listed below are T cell receptor beta chains from one sample, sequenced in a study of blood T cell repertoires in COVID-19. Profiled with immunoSEQ multiplex PCR; TCRdb holds only in-frame clones, not every one. The sample lists 70,000 or so clones, 80% to 90% occurring once. The sequencing sample was made of peripheral blood. These receptor sequences come from a woman aged 45 to 65 with acute or convalescent COVID-19. Each CDR3 is given with its conserved first and last residue. A D gene is named only where the DNA matches it firmly. A clone size is listed for some rows: how often the clone was seen (once, few, many), or a class if it is expanded.

v_gene	j_gene	abundance	d_gene	CDR3nt	CDR3aa
TRBV6-5	TRBJ1-1	-	-	TGTGCCAGCTACTCAGGGGCCGGAGCTTTCTTT	CASYSGAGAFF
TRBV13	TRBJ2-1	-	TRBD2	TGTGCCAGCACCCACCAGTACAGCGGGAGCAATGAGCAGTTCTTC	CASTHQYSGSNEQFF
TRBV7-9	TRBJ1-2	-	-	TGTGCCAGCAGCTTATTGTCAGGGTTGGAGGGCTACACCTTC	CASSLLSGLEGYTF
TRBV9	TRBJ2-1	-	TRBD2	TGTGCCAGCAGGGCTAGCGGCCCCCTGAGTAATGAGCAGTTCTTC	CASRASGPLSNEQFF
TRBV7-2	TRBJ1-4	-	TRBD1	TGTGCCAGCAGTCCCAACAGGGGCATCAATGAAAAACTGTTTTTT	CASSPNRGINEKLFF
TRBV3-1/TRBV3-2	TRBJ1-5	-	-	TGTGCCAGCAGCCGGGGGAGGGAGAGGGTTCAGCCCCAGCATTTT	CASSRGRERVQPQHF
TRBV5-1	TRBJ2-1	-	TRBD1	TGCGCCAGCAGTACACGACAGGGGGCTGTTTACAATGAGCAGTTCTTC	CASSTRQGAVYNEQFF
TRBV5-4	TRBJ2-3	-	-	TGTGCCAGTCAAAGAGAGAATACGCAGTATTTT	CASQRENTQYF
TRBV5-1	TRBJ2-5	once	TRBD1	TGCGCCAGCAGCTCTTCGACAGGGGGTGGAGAGACCCAGTACTTC	CASSSSTGGGETQYF
TRBV14	TRBJ2-2	once	-	TGTGCCAGCAGCCGGACGGCCCCAGGACACGCAGCCGGGGAGCTGTTTTTT	CASSRTAPGHAAGELFF
TRBV13	TRBJ2-7	-	-	TGTGCCAGCAGCTCTGGCAGGGGAGGGCCCTACGAGCAGTACTTC	CASSSGRGGPYEQYF
TRBV18	TRBJ1-2	-	-	TGTGCCAGCTCACCGCTTCAGGGGACCTATGGCTACACCTTC	CASSPLQGTYGYTF
TRBV10-2	TRBJ1-2	-	-	TGCGCCAGCAGTGAGGGGTTTGGGGGAGGAGGCTACACCTTC	CASSEGFGGGGYTF
TRBV3-1/TRBV3-2	TRBJ1-2	-	-	TGTGCCAGCAGCCAAGTCCTTTCGGCTAACTATGGCTACACCTTC	CASSQVLSANYGYTF
TRBV19	TRBJ1-6	few	-	TGTGCCAGTGCCGTCGAGGGTAGCTCCTATAATTCACCCCTCCACTTT	CASAVEGSSYNSPLHF
TRBV2	TRBJ1-1	-	TRBD1	TGTGCCAGCAGTTGGACAGGGTTAGCTTTCTTT	CASSWTGLAFF
TRBV11-1	TRBJ2-1	-	TRBD1	TGTGCCAGCAGCTTGGGACAGGGGGAATACAATGAGCAGTTCTTC	CASSLGQGEYNEQFF
TRBV9	TRBJ2-1	-	TRBD1	TGTGCCAGCAGCGCCCGGGACAGGCCTTACAATGAGCAGTTCTTC	CASSARDRPYNEQFF
TRBV5-8	TRBJ1-1	-	-	TGTGCCAGCACCAAGCCACAGGTAACTGAAGCTTTCTTT	CASTKPQVTEAFF
TRBV28	TRBJ2-3	-	-	TGTGCCAGCACCCCGTGGGGCGATCGGACAGATACGCAGTATTTT	CASTPWGDRTDTQYF
TRBV24-1	TRBJ2-1	-	-	TGTGCCACCAGTGACACAGGTAACAATGAGCAGTTCTTC	CATSDTGNNEQFF
TRBV6-4	TRBJ2-2	-	-	TGTGCCAGCGCGAGGGTAGGCACCGGGGAGCTGTTTTTT	CASARVGTGELFF
TRBV7-3	TRBJ1-6	-	-	TGTGCCAGCAGCTTGGCAGGAACGAATTCACCCCTCCACTTT	CASSLAGTNSPLHF
TRBV5-1	TRBJ1-1	-	-	TGCGCCAGCACCTCAAGCCGGGGTCTCTCAGGCGGAGCTTTCTTT	CASTSSRGLSGGAFF
TRBV9	TRBJ1-2	-	TRBD1	TGTGCCAGCAGCGATCCTCGGACAGGGGAGACAGCTAACTATGGCTACACCTTC	CASSDPRTGETANYGYTF
TRBV29-1	TRBJ1-5	-	TRBD1	TGCAGCGTTAGTTCAGGGGGGAATCAGCCCCAGCATTTT	CSVSSGGNQPQHF
TRBV5-1	TRBJ2-5	-	TRBD1	TGCGCCAGCAGCTTGGGCATTACAGGGGTCCGGGAGACCCAGTACTTC	CASSLGITGVRETQYF
TRBV19	TRBJ1-4	-	-	TGTGCCAGTACCCTACTCATCGGCAGGGGTGAAAAACTGTTTTTT	CASTLLIGRGEKLFF
TRBV27	TRBJ2-1	-	TRBD2	TGTGCCAGCTGGGCGGGACTGGGGAGGGATGAGCAGTTCTTC	CASWAGLGRDEQFF
TRBV5-6	TRBJ2-7	-	-	TGTGCCAGCAGCTTACTACAACAGGGCTACGAGCAGTACTTC	CASSLLQQGYEQYF
TRBV28	TRBJ2-4	-	TRBD1	TGTGCCAGCAGTCAAAGCGTCGGACAGGGGGTCACCAAAAACATTCAGTACTTC	CASSQSVGQGVTKNIQYF
TRBV19	TRBJ1-5	-	TRBD1	TGTGCCAGTAGTCAAACAGGGGCGCAGCAGCCCCAGCATTTT	CASSQTGAQQPQHF
TRBV7-9	TRBJ2-1	-	-	TGTGCCAGCAGCTCCGGCGGGGTTGAGCAGTTCTTC	CASSSGGVEQFF
TRBV4-1	TRBJ2-7	-	TRBD2	TGCGCCAGCAGCCAGGGTAGCGGGAGGTCCCACTACGAGCAGTACTTC	CASSQGSGRSHYEQYF
TRBV7-3	TRBJ2-3	-	TRBD2	TGTGCCAGCAGCAAGGGACTAGCGGGAGGGCCATCAGATACGCAGTATTTT	CASSKGLAGGPSDTQYF
TRBV19	TRBJ1-5	-	-	TGTGCCAGTAGTCTGGGAGTAGAAGCGGGGCCCCAGCATTTT	CASSLGVEAGPQHF
TRBV24-1	TRBJ2-1	-	TRBD1	TGTGCCACCAGGGACAGGAGGGAGCAGTTCTTC	CATRDRREQFF
TRBV9	TRBJ2-3	-	TRBD2	TGTGCCAGCAGCGTAGGGGGTAGCGGGAGTTATACAGATACGCAGTATTTT	CASSVGGSGSYTDTQYF
TRBV19	TRBJ1-1	-	TRBD1	TGTGCCAGTAGTATCCGGACAGGGGGATTTACTGAAGCTTTCTTT	CASSIRTGGFTEAFF
TRBV15	TRBJ2-7	-	-	TGTGCCACCAGCAGAGCGCCCGCTAGCTCCTACGAGCAGTACTTC	CATSRAPASSYEQYF
TRBV5-4	TRBJ2-7	-	-	TGTGCCAGCAGCTCCCTCGGTAGCTCCTACGAGCAGTACTTC	CASSSLGSSYEQYF
TRBV30	TRBJ1-5	-	-	TGTGCCTGGAGTGGCGGGAGCAATCAGCCCCAGCATTTT	CAWSGGSNQPQHF
TRBV6-5	TRBJ1-1	-	-	TGTGCCAGCAGGGAGACGACGGGACACTTTGAAGCTTTCTTT	CASRETTGHFEAFF
TRBV5-4	TRBJ2-5	-	TRBD2	TGTGCCAGCAGCGTCCTAGCGGGACCAGGGGAGACCCAGTACTTC	CASSVLAGPGETQYF
TRBV19	TRBJ1-1	-	-	TGTGCCAGTAGAGCCGGGGCGGGGACTGAAGCTTTCTTT	CASRAGAGTEAFF
TRBV7-2	TRBJ1-1	-	-	TGTGCCAGCAGCTGGGAGCGGGGTTTTAATGCTGAAGCTTTCTTT	CASSWERGFNAEAFF
TRBV5-5	TRBJ2-2	-	-	TGTGCCAGCAGCTTGTACAAGAACACCGGGGAGCTGTTTTTT	CASSLYKNTGELFF
TRBV19	TRBJ1-6	few	-	TGTGCCAGTAGCCCCGTCGGCAGGTCAAAATCACCCCTCCACTTT	CASSPVGRSKSPLHF
TRBV6-5	TRBJ2-3	-	-	TGTGCCAGCACCGGTAGCGGTGGCACAGATACGCAGTATTTT	CASTGSGGTDTQYF
TRBV29-1	TRBJ2-1	-	TRBD1	TGCAGCGTTGGAAACAGGGGTGAAGGAAATGAGCAGTTCTTC	CSVGNRGEGNEQFF
TRBV3-1/TRBV3-2	TRBJ1-5	-	-	TGTGCCAGCAGCCAAGGCGTTCGGAATCAGCCCCAGCATTTT	CASSQGVRNQPQHF
TRBV5-6	TRBJ1-1	-	-	TGTGCCAGCAGCTTCGGAGGGTTTATTACTGAAGCTTTCTTT	CASSFGGFITEAFF
TRBV11-2	TRBJ1-3	few	-	TGTGCCAGCACCCGGGGAGACTCTGGAAACACCATATATTTT	CASTRGDSGNTIYF